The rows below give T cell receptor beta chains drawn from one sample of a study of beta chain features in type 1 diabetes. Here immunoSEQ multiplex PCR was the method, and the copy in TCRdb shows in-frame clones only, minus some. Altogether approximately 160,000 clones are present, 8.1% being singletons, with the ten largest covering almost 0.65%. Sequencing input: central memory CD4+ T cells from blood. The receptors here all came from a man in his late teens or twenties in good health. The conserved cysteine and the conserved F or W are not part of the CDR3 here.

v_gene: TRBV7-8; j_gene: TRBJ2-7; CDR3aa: ASSSDGLSYEQY
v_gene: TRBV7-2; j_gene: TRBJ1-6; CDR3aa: ASSFTGVDSPLH
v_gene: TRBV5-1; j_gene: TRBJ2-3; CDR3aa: ASSLGQATSTDTQY
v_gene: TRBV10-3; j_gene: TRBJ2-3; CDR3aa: AIGGDTTFTDTQY
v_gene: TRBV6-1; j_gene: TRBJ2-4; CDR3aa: ASSEGAGAMAKNIQY
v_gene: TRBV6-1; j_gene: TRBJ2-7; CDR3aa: ASSERLAGEPQEQY
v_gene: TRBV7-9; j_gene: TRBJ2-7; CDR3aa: ASSRTGGFSSEQY
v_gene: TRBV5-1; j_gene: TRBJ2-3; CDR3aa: ASSLGGDGTDTQY
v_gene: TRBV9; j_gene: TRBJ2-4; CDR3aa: ASSTRTGKLDIQY
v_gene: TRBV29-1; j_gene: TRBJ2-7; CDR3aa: SAKTGSGSYEQY
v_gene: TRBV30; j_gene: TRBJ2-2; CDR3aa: AWSISRGRLTGELF
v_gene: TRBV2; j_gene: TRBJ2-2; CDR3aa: ASRETGVEAGELF
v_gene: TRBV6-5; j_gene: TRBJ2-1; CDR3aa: ASSYSRLAGPNEQF
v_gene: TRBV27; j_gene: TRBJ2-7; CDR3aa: ASSLKLDRGYEQY
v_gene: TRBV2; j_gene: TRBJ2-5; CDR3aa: ASKGRGHQETQY
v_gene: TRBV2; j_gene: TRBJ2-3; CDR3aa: ASGGRGGDTQY
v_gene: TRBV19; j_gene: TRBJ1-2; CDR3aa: ASRKTGSNYGYT
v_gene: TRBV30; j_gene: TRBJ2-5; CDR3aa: AWSGQGATQY
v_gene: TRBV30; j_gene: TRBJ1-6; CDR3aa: AWSTLARSPLH
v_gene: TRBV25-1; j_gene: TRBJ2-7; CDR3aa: ASRLQGGNEQY
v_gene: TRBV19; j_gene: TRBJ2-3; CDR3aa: ASSSRDRGYGTDTQY
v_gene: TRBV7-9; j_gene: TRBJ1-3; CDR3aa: ASSLVATAGHTIY
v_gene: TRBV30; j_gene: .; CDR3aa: AWRREGLSYEQY
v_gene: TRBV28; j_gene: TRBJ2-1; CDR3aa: ASRTRSYNEQF
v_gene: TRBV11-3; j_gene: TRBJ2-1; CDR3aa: ASSRDSLNEQF
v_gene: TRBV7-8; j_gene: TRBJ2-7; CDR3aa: ASSWGPYEQY
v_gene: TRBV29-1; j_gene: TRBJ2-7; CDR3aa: SVEDQDRDYEQY
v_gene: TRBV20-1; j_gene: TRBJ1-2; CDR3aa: SASGNYGYT
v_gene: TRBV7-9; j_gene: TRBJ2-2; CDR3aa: ASSSAGMANTGELF